The source of this T cell receptor (beta chain) is a study of blood T cell repertoires in COVID-19. Whole-study context: PBMCs, B-cell-depleted T cells, or T cells provided the cDNA or gDNA that made up the material.

Per the germline V gene, CDR1 is MNHEY and CDR2 is SVGAGI. The CDR3 sequence is 14 residues long. Between the trimmed V and J ends, which lost 0 bases and 2 bases, there was a span of 5 bases. Measured with immunoSEQ multiplex PCR; TCRdb has only the in-frame clones, and not every one. This sample yields approximately 40,000 clones, of which approximately 79% are seen a single time; 35% to 50% belongs to the top ten. The J gene is TRBJ1-5, the V gene TRBV6-5; D perhaps matches TRBD1 (5 bases). The clonotype originates from a human donor in a cohort sampled during active COVID-19. Sample: peripheral blood. CDR3 coding DNA: TGTGCCAGCAGTTACTCCAGGGGCAATCAGCCCCAGCATTTT. Its protein is CASSYSRGNQPQHF.